What follows describes a single TCR beta chain. This record comes from a study of beta chain features in type 1 diabetes. CDR1 is SGHNT, CDR2 YYREEE, per germline (reference sequence). This CDR3 region has 15 residues. Trimming removed 4 bases from V and 3 bases from J; junction bases left unmatched: 0. TCRB transcripts that were expressed got sequenced, as all of the isolated RNA had been reverse transcribed. Clones were read by immunoSEQ multiplex PCR, and TCRdb kept only the in-frame ones, dropping some. Counted here are more than 8,500 clones, about 80% occurring once; the ten biggest clones make up 1.1% to 1.5%.

This rearrangement joins TRBV5-4 to TRBJ2-2, with 13 bases that match TRBD2. Sequenced material: Tregs from blood. The TCR originated in a woman between 18 and 29 years old in good health. The CDR3 loop reads CASSGLAGDTGELFF. The CDR3 DNA is TGTGCCAGCAGCGGACTAGCGGGAGACACCGGGGAGCTGTTTTTT. Filled out from reference TRBV5-4 and TRBJ2-2, the complete variable domain reads ETGVTQSPTHLIKTRGQQVTLRCSSQSGHNTVSWYQQALGQGPQFIFQYYREEENGRGNFPPRFSGLQFPNYSSELNVNALELDDSALYLCASSGLAGDTGELFFGEGSRLTVL.